A selection of T cell receptor beta chains follows, all from one sample in a study of vaccination effects on CD4 cells after COVID-19. This table comes from immunoSEQ multiplex PCR, and its TCRdb copy is limited to in-frame clones, with some not included. The sample holds nearly 25,000 clones, about 70% seen once. Their antigens remain unidentified. The sequencing here drew on CD4+ T cells from PBMCs cultured with SARS-CoV-2 spike peptides, taken after COVID-19 vaccination. These receptors were collected from a human donor who received a COVID-19 vaccine. Both conserved end residues are part of each CDR3. Each record gives: J gene, clone size, V gene, D gene, CDR3 DNA, CDR3 protein. The D gene is left open where the match is weak. Rows give clone size only sometimes, using once, few, many, or a class for an expanded clone.

>TRBJ2-1|NA|TRBV10-3|NA
TGTGCCATCAGTGGCACTGGCCCTCTCAATGAGCAGTTCTTC
CAISGTGPLNEQFF
>TRBJ1-6|NA|TRBV12-3/TRBV12-4|NA
TGTGCCAGCAGTCGGGGGACAAGATCACCCCTCCACTTT
CASSRGTRSPLHF
>TRBJ1-6|few|TRBV3-1/TRBV3-2|NA
TGTGCCAGCAGCCCCGGGGGGGGGAATAATTCACCCCTCCACTTT
CASSPGGGNNSPLHF
>TRBJ1-1|NA|TRBV3-1/TRBV3-2|NA
TGTGCCAGCAGCCAAGAGAAGGGGGTGAGGACTGAAGCTTTCTTT
CASSQEKGVRTEAFF
>TRBJ1-3|few|TRBV3-1/TRBV3-2|TRBD1
TGTGCCAGCAGCCAATACAGGGGTACTGGAAACACCATATATTTT
CASSQYRGTGNTIYF
>TRBJ1-5|few|TRBV2|NA
TGTGCCAGCAGTGACTCAGGGCAGGGCAATCAGCCCCAGCATTTT
CASSDSGQGNQPQHF
>TRBJ2-1|NA|TRBV3-1/TRBV3-2|TRBD2
TGTGCCAGCAGCCAGACTAGCGGGAGCTACAATGAGCAGTTCTTC
CASSQTSGSYNEQFF
>TRBJ2-7|NA|TRBV18|NA
TGTGCCAGCTCTCAACAGCCCACCGCAACCTACGAGCAGTACTTC
CASSQQPTATYEQYF
>TRBJ2-5|NA|TRBV2|TRBD1
TGTGCCAGCAGCGAGGACAGGGAAGAGACCCAGTACTTC
CASSEDREETQYF
>TRBJ1-4|few|TRBV5-1|NA
TGCGCCAGCAGAGGACAAGAAAAACTGTTTTTT
CASRGQEKLFF
>TRBJ2-6|NA|TRBV4-2|NA
TGTGCCAGCAGCCAAGCGACCGTCTCTGGGGCCAACGTCCTGACTTTC
CASSQATVSGANVLTF
>TRBJ1-3|NA|TRBV29-1|NA
TGCAGCGTTCGTGTGAAAGGCACCATATATTTT
CSVRVKGTIYF
>TRBJ2-3|NA|TRBV7-9|NA
TGTGCCAGCAGCTCCAGGGGGGTGGCAGATACGCAGTATTTT
CASSSRGVADTQYF
>TRBJ1-2|NA|TRBV5-1|NA
TGCGCCAGCAGCTTGGGTGGGACGCAAGGACTCTATGGCTACACCTTC
CASSLGGTQGLYGYTF
>TRBJ2-7|few|TRBV3-1/TRBV3-2|NA
TGTGCCAGCAGCCGAGAGGGCGGGGTCTACGAGCAGTACTTC
CASSREGGVYEQYF
>TRBJ1-6|NA|TRBV27|TRBD1
TGTGCCAGCAGTCTCAAACTTGGACAGGTTAATTCACCCCTCCACTTT
CASSLKLGQVNSPLHF
>TRBJ1-1|NA|TRBV29-1|TRBD1
TGCAGCGTTGTATTTTGGACAGGGTTAGGGACTGAAGCTTTCTTT
CSVVFWTGLGTEAFF
>TRBJ1-1|NA|TRBV10-1|NA
TGCGCCAGCAGTGGGACATCTCGGGGCACTGAAGCTTTCTTT
CASSGTSRGTEAFF
>TRBJ2-7|NA|TRBV5-1|TRBD1
TGCGCTAGGGGGACAGTCGGGTCCGAGCAGTACTTC
CARGTVGSEQYF
>TRBJ1-6|NA|TRBV6-4|TRBD1
TGTGCCAGCAGGGGGGACAGGGGCAATAATTCACCCCTCCACTTT
CASRGDRGNNSPLHF
>TRBJ1-5|NA|TRBV6-2/TRBV6-3|NA
TGTGCCAGCAGCAGAGGGTCCAGGAATCAGCCCCAGCATTTT
CASSRGSRNQPQHF
>TRBJ2-6|NA|TRBV19|NA
TGTGCCAGTAGTGGTTTGGGGATTATCTCTGGGGCCAACGTCCTGACTTTC
CASSGLGIISGANVLTF
>TRBJ2-5|NA|TRBV19|NA
TGTGCCAGTAGTATAGCCAGGGACGAGACCCAGTACTTC
CASSIARDETQYF
>TRBJ1-2|NA|TRBV29-1|NA
TGCAGCGTTGCAGGGGACCGCTATGGCTACACCTTC
CSVAGDRYGYTF
>TRBJ1-2|NA|TRBV5-4|TRBD1
TGTGCCAGCAGCCCCCCTACAGGGGGCTATGGCTACACCTTC
CASSPPTGGYGYTF
>TRBJ2-3|few|TRBV7-9|TRBD2
TGTGCCAGCAGCCCCAGACTAGCGGGAGCGGAAGATACGCAGTATTTT
CASSPRLAGAEDTQYF
>TRBJ1-4|NA|TRBV5-5|NA
TGTGCCAGCAGCTCGACAGGCTACAATGAAAAACTGTTTTTT
CASSSTGYNEKLFF
>TRBJ2-2|NA|TRBV7-9|TRBD2
TGTGCCAGCAGCAGCGGCGGGAGGTCGCCCGGGGAGCTGTTTTTT
CASSSGGRSPGELFF
>TRBJ2-5|NA|TRBV7-6|NA
TGTGCCAGCAGCCCGGGGGAGACCCAGTACTTC
CASSPGETQYF
>TRBJ2-7|NA|TRBV11-2|TRBD2
TGTGCCAGCAGCCGACGACTAGCGGGGTCCTGGGAGCAGTACTTC
CASSRRLAGSWEQYF
>TRBJ2-1|few|TRBV29-1|NA
TGCAGCGTTGGGCAACAGGGATACGAGCAGTTCTTC
CSVGQQGYEQFF
>TRBJ1-2|NA|TRBV19|TRBD1
TGTGCCAGTAGTACAGGGGCAGGGGGCGAAGCTAACTATGGCTACACCTTC
CASSTGAGGEANYGYTF
>TRBJ2-5|NA|TRBV15|NA
TGTGCCACCAGCAGAGAACGGGTTACCCAAAACGCCCAGTACTTC
CATSRERVTQNAQYF
>TRBJ2-7|once|TRBV21-1|NA
TGTGCCAGCAGCAAAGCGATCAAGGTCAGGGAGGCCTACGAGCAGTACTTC
CASSKAIKVREAYEQYF
>TRBJ2-4|NA|TRBV27|NA
TGTGCCAGCAGATCAGACAGGATTAAAAACATTCAGTACTTC
CASRSDRIKNIQYF
>TRBJ1-1|few|TRBV5-6|NA
TGTGCCAGCAGCTTGGCCGGAGCACAGGCGAACACTGAAGCTTTCTTT
CASSLAGAQANTEAFF
>TRBJ2-3|NA|TRBV3-1/TRBV3-2|TRBD2
TGTGCCAGCAGCCCCAGCGGGACCACAGATACGCAGTATTTT
CASSPSGTTDTQYF
>TRBJ2-3|NA|TRBV20-1|NA
TGCAGTGCTAGAGACCTCAATACGCAGTATTTT
CSARDLNTQYF
>TRBJ1-4|NA|TRBV12-3/TRBV12-4|NA
TGTGCCAGCAGGTGGGGGGCTAGCGAAAAACTGTTTTTT
CASRWGASEKLFF
>TRBJ1-5|NA|TRBV6-5|NA
TGTGCCAGCAGGGAGCCAAATCAGCCCCAGCATTTT
CASREPNQPQHF
>TRBJ2-5|NA|TRBV27|NA
TGTGCCAGCAGTTCCTACCTTCGGGTCGGGGGTGAACGGGAGACCCAGTACTTC
CASSSYLRVGGERETQYF
>TRBJ1-5|NA|TRBV6-6|TRBD1
TGTGCCAGCAGTTACGACAGGGATAGCAATCAGCCCCAGCATTTT
CASSYDRDSNQPQHF
>TRBJ1-1|NA|TRBV11-2|NA
TGTGCCAGCAGCTTATCCGGGGGTCTGAACACTGAAGCTTTCTTT
CASSLSGGLNTEAFF
>TRBJ2-7|once|TRBV7-9|TRBD2
TGTGCCAGCAGCTTAACTAGCGGAGCGACCTACGAGCAGTACTTC
CASSLTSGATYEQYF
>TRBJ2-1|NA|TRBV11-2|NA
TGTGCCAGCAGCTGGCTTAGCGGACGATACAATGAGCAGTTCTTC
CASSWLSGRYNEQFF
>TRBJ2-5|NA|TRBV24-1|TRBD1
TGTGCCACCAGTGACCAAACCGGGACAGGGGGCGAGACCCAGTACTTC
CATSDQTGTGGETQYF
>TRBJ1-5|few|TRBV2|NA
TGTGCCAGCAGTGACGGTCAGCCCCAGCATTTT
CASSDGQPQHF
>TRBJ2-7|few|TRBV3-1/TRBV3-2|TRBD1
TGTGCCAGCAGCCCGGAACGGGGACAGGGGGGTCCCGAGCAGTACTTC
CASSPERGQGGPEQYF
>TRBJ2-3|NA|TRBV19|TRBD1
TGTGCCACTACTTGGGACAGGGCCACAGATACGCAGTATTTT
CATTWDRATDTQYF
>TRBJ2-2|NA|TRBV6-4|TRBD1
TGTGCCAGCAGTGTGGCAGGGGGCGCAAGCGGGGAGCTGTTTTTT
CASSVAGGASGELFF